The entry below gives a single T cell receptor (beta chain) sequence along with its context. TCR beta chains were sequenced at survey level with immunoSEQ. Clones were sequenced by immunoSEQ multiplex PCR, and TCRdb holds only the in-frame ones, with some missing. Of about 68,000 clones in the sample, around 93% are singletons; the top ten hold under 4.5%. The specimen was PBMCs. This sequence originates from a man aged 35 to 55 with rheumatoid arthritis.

The chain's CDR3 is CASSLTQGSGNTIYF. The CDR3 DNA reads as TGTGCCAGCAGCTTAACCCAGGGTTCAGGAAACACCATATATTTT. The V call is TRBV11-2, the J call TRBJ1-3; a weak D match, TRBD1 (5 bases). Germline CDR1 reads SGHAT; CDR2 reads FQNNGV. V lost 2 bases, J lost 4 bases, and 12 bases lay in between. This CDR3 has 15 residues.